The present T cell receptor beta chain was sequenced within a study of cytomegalovirus exposure and HLA in healthy donors. Whole-study context: Sequencing of some 190 million T cells in an earlier analysis found 100 million to 140 million unique TCR beta sequences.

Regarding the study as a whole: Association of approximately 16,000 TCR beta sequences with HLA alleles was found at 0.05 false discovery rate in a later analysis.

To note about this clone: Its antigen is unknown.

Primers: 60 Vbeta forward and 13 Jbeta reverse. The data were produced by immunoSEQ multiplex PCR, yet TCRdb's version contains in-frame clones alone and is incomplete. The sample lists about 120,000 clones; just over 65% were seen once. Looked up from germline, CDR1 is SEHNR and CDR2 is FQNEAQ (reference sequence). The CDR3 extends over 14 amino acids. Between the trimmed V and J ends, which lost 1 base and 0 bases, there was a span of 7 bases. This chain uses TRBV7-9 with TRBJ2-7, with D uncertain. Sequenced material: PBMCs. The sequence came from a man between 18 and 29 years old in good health and CMV-seronegative. The CDR3 here is CASSLGQVSYEQYF. The CDR3 DNA is TGTGCCAGCAGCTTAGGCCAGGTCTCCTACGAGCAGTACTTC.